A single TCR beta chain is shown here with its context. The CDR3 has 14 amino acids. Per germline, CDR1 SNHLY and CDR2 FYNNEI. J was trimmed by 2 bases and V by 8 bases; bases with no gene match: 2. This record belongs to a study of cytomegalovirus exposure and HLA in healthy donors. PCR employed 60 Vbeta and 13 Jbeta primers. TCRdb's copy holds only in-frame clones and misses some; the assay was immunoSEQ multiplex PCR. This sample has some 140,000 clones, with 75% to 90% found just once. The clonotype comes from a woman in her twenties or thirties in good health and CMV-seropositive. The source material was PBMCs. The chain combines TRBV2 with TRBJ2-1, with 11 bases fitting TRBD2. The CDR3 sequence: CASLSGRAYNEQFF. As DNA, the CDR3 is TGTGCCAGCCTTAGCGGGAGGGCCTACAATGAGCAGTTCTTC. Variable domain in full (rest from reference TRBV2 and TRBJ2-1): EPEVTQTPSHQVTQMGQEVILRCVPISNHLYFYWYRQILGQKVEFLVSFYNNEISEKSEIFDDQFSVERPDGSNFTLKIRSTKLEDSAMYFCASLSGRAYNEQFFGPGTRLTVL.